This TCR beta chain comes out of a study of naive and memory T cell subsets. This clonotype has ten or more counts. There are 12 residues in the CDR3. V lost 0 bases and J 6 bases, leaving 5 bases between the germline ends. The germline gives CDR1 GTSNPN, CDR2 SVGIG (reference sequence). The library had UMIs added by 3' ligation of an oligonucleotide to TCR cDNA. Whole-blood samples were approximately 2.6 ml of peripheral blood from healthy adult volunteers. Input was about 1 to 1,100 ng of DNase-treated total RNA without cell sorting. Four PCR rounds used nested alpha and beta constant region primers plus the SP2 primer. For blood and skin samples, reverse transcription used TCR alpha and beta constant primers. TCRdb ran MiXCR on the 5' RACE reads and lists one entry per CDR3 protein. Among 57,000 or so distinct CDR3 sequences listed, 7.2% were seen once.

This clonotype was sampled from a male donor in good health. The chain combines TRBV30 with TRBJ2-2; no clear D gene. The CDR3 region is CAWSVRAGELFF. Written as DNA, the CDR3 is TGTGCCTGGAGTGTACGAGCCGGGGAGCTGTTTTTT.